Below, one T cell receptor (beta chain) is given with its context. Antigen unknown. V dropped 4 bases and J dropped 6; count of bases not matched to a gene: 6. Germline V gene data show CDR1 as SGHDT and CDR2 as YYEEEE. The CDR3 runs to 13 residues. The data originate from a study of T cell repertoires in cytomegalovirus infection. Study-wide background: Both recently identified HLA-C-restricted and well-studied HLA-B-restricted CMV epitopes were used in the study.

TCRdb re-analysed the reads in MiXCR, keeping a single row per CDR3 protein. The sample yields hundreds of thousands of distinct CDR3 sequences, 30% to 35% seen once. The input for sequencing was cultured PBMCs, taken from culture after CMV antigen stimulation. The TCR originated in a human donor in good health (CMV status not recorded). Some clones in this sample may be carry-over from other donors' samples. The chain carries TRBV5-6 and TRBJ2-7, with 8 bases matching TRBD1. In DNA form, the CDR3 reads TGTGCCAGCAGCGTGACAGGGGTCGCCGAGCAGTACTTC. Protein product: CASSVTGVAEQYF.